These 29 T cell receptor beta chains were sequenced from one sample in a study of shared clonotypes between healthy human individuals. Sequencing used immunoSEQ multiplex PCR; TCRdb keeps in-frame clones, though not all of them. The sample lists roughly 2,300,000 clones; around 90% were seen once. The material sequenced was naive CD4+ T cells from PBMCs. The subset denotes: CD45RA+ positively selected. All receptors come from a man younger than 35 in good health. Some clones in this sample may be carry-over from other donors' samples.

This clone was picked up one time. This chain connects TRBV6-1 to TRBJ2-7; TRBD1 or TRBD2 may be the D gene (5 bases each). The CDR3 contains 15 residues. Germline CDR1 and CDR2: MNHNS and SASEGT. V gave up 2 bases and J gave up 3 bases, with 14 bases separating them. The CDR3 coding sequence is TGTGCCAGCAGTGAATTCGGGACGGAATACTACGAGCAGTACTTC. Residues: CASSEFGTEYYEQYF.

The J gene is TRBJ2-1, the V gene TRBV7-9; D call uncertain. Germline V lookup: CDR1 SEHNR, CDR2 FQNEAQ (reference sequence). V lost 0 bases and J lost 3, with 6 bases in between. This CDR3 is 14 amino acids long. The CDR3 DNA reads TGTGCCAGCAGCTTAGCGGCACGCTACAATGAGCAGTTCTTC. This sequence encodes CASSLAARYNEQFF.

V and J are TRBV5-4 and TRBJ2-5, with 11 bases identical to TRBD2. Germline CDR1 and CDR2: SGHNT and YYREEE (reference sequence). J lost 5 bases, V lost 2 bases, and 5 bases had no gene match. This CDR3 contains 15 residues. The DNA of the CDR3 is TGTGCCAGCAGCTTACAGCTAGCGGGAGGCGAGACCCAGTACTTC. As protein: CASSLQLAGGETQYF.

The chain carries TRBV5-4 and TRBJ2-1; no reliable D call. This CDR3 has 15 residues. The V and J ends lost 0 bases and 9 bases respectively, with 16 bases between them. CDR1 is SGHNT, CDR2 YYREEE, per germline (reference sequence). The DNA of the CDR3 is TGTGCCAGCAGCTTGGCGTCCGTCTTGGGCGGTGAGCAGTTCTTC. It translates to CASSLASVLGGEQFF.

The chain combines TRBV7-6 with TRBJ2-6, with a weak D call TRBD1 (6 bases). Trimming shortened V by 1 base and J by 4 bases, and 14 bases separated the two germline ends. Germline CDR1 reads SGHVS; CDR2 reads FNYEAQ. This CDR3 comprises 17 residues. CDR3 residues: CASSLDRAVLGANVLTF. CDR3 coding DNA: TGTGCCAGCAGCTTAGACAGGGCCGTTTTGGGGGCCAACGTCCTGACTTTC.

The chain has TRBV5-6 and TRBJ2-2, with D possibly TRBD2 on 5 matching bases. CDR1 is SGHDT, CDR2 YYEEEE, per germline. There are 16 residues in the CDR3. The V end lost 4 bases, the J end lost 0 bases, and 13 bases lay between the germline ends. The CDR3 here is CASSRRRTANTGELFF. CDR3 nucleotide sequence: TGTGCCAGCAGCCGGCGGAGGACGGCGAACACCGGGGAGCTGTTTTTT.

V is TRBV19 and J is TRBJ2-1, with TRBD2 matching 11 bases. The CDR3 is 19 residues long. After removal of 5 bases from V and 0 bases from J, the junction contained 12 bases not matched to a gene. Per germline, CDR1 LNHDA and CDR2 SQIVND (reference sequence). The CDR3 DNA sequence: TGTGCCAGTAGTCTAACTAGCGGGGGATCACTTCCCTCCTACAATGAGCAGTTCTTC. This encodes CASSLTSGGSLPSYNEQFF.

The chain links TRBV28 to TRBJ1-5; possibly TRBD1 for D (5 bases). CDR1 is MDHEN and CDR2 is SYDVKM in the germline V gene. The V gene lost 3 bases and the J gene lost 4 bases, with 13 bases spanning the gap. The CDR3 contains 15 residues. CDR3 DNA sequence: TGTGCCAGCAGTTTGGGAGGGGAGCGGAATCAGCCCCAGCATTTT. Translation: CASSLGGERNQPQHF.

The V gene is TRBV18, the J gene TRBJ2-1; 8 nucleotides line up with TRBD2. The CDR3 sequence is 15 residues long. Germline CDR1 KGHSH, CDR2 LQKENI. J was trimmed by 3 bases and V by 3 bases; bases with no gene match: 4. The CDR3 nucleotides are TGTGCCAGCTCACCCATGGCGGGGGGCTACAATGAGCAGTTCTTC. Its protein is CASSPMAGGYNEQFF.

This clone has a single count. The chain is built from TRBV27 and TRBJ2-7; 11 nucleotides align to TRBD2. Trimming cost V 4 bases and J 2 bases; bases outside gene matches: 4. CDR3 size: 15 residues. Germline lookup yields CDR1 MNHEY and CDR2 SMNVEV (reference sequence). CDR3 coding DNA: TGTGCCAGCAGTTCGGGACTAGCGGCAGCCTACGAGCAGTACTTC. Protein product: CASSSGLAAAYEQYF.

The V and J genes are TRBV28 and TRBJ1-2; D unclear. The CDR3 runs to 15 residues. Germline-derived CDR1 and CDR2 are MDHEN and SYDVKM. Trimming stripped 1 base from V and 2 bases from J, with 11 bases between. Written as DNA, the CDR3 is TGTGCCAGCAGTTTATACTTGATGGAAAACTATGGCTACACCTTC. Encoded protein: CASSLYLMENYGYTF.

This sequence joins TRBV29-1 and TRBJ1-3; 9 nucleotides agree with TRBD1. The CDR3 sequence is 16 residues long. V lost 1 base and J lost 3; bases outside the gene matches: 7. Germline values: CDR1 SQVTM, CDR2 ANQGSEA. CDR3: CSVEGGDRVNGNTIYF. Written as DNA, the CDR3 is TGCAGCGTTGAAGGGGGGGACAGGGTGAATGGAAACACCATATATTTT.

The V call is TRBV27, the J call TRBJ2-1; TRBD2 matches 12 bases. V dropped 6 bases and J dropped 3; count of bases not matched to a gene: 3. There are 15 residues in the CDR3. Germline V gene sequence: CDR1 MNHEY, CDR2 SMNVEV (reference sequence). The CDR3 DNA is TGTGCCAGCAGGCGACTAGCGGGAGACTACAATGAGCAGTTCTTC. Its translation is CASRRLAGDYNEQFF.

The CDR3 region is CASSITKNTEAFF. In nucleotides, the CDR3 is TGTGCCAGTAGTATAACCAAGAACACTGAAGCTTTCTTT. The rearrangement uses TRBV19 and TRBJ1-1; D unclear. CDR1 is LNHDA, CDR2 SQIVND, per germline (reference sequence). CDR3 size: 13 residues. V was clipped by 2 bases and J by 1 base, with 5 bases between them.

V gene TRBV5-1 combines with J gene TRBJ2-7, with 9 bases fitting TRBD2. V was clipped by 3 bases and J by 6 bases; unmatched bases: 16. Germline assignment: CDR1 SGHRS and CDR2 YFSETQ. The length of the CDR3 is 17 residues. The CDR3 region is CASSSNQVRAGGTEQYF. The CDR3 DNA follows: TGCGCCAGCAGCTCCAATCAGGTTCGAGCGGGAGGTACCGAGCAGTACTTC.

The chain combines TRBV7-2 with TRBJ1-2; D remains ambiguous. V lost 1 base and J 6 bases, leaving 9 bases between the germline ends. The CDR3 runs to 13 residues. Germline loops: CDR1 SGHTA, CDR2 FQGNSA. The CDR3 DNA reads as TGTGCCAGCAGCTTAGTATTGGCCGATGGCTACACCTTC. Protein: CASSLVLADGYTF.

This clone was detected only once. The rearrangement links TRBV28 to TRBJ2-3; D may correspond to TRBD1 or TRBD2 (6 bases each). The ends were cut back, 7 bases at V and 6 bases at J, with 17 bases in the middle. The CDR3 length is 14 residues. The V gene's germline CDR1 is MDHEN and CDR2 SYDVKM. Here the CDR3 DNA reads TGTGCCAGCACTTCCCGGGGGCTGGGGGATACGCAGTATTTT. It specifies CASTSRGLGDTQYF.

The chain uses TRBV28 and TRBJ2-6; D might be TRBD1 or TRBD2, each matching 5 bases. This CDR3 has 18 residues. CDR1 MDHEN and CDR2 SYDVKM come from the germline V gene. The V and J ends lost 6 bases and 0 bases respectively, with 18 bases between them. The CDR3 coding sequence is TGTGCCAGCAGACCCGGAGGTACAGGTCGCTCTGGGGCCAACGTCCTGACTTTC. It is translated as CASRPGGTGRSGANVLTF.

V is TRBV19 and J is TRBJ1-2, with no clear D. This CDR3 spans 15 amino acids. The V and J ends lost 5 bases and 3 bases respectively, with 16 bases between them. In germline, CDR1 is LNHDA, CDR2 SQIVND (reference sequence). CDR3 sequence: CASSSRTEIYYGYTF. CDR3 in DNA: TGTGCCAGTAGTTCCCGGACGGAGATTTACTATGGCTACACCTTC. Using reference TRBV19 and TRBJ1-2 for the parts outside the CDR3, the full variable domain is DGGITQSPKYLFRKEGQNVTLSCEQNLNHDAMYWYRQDPGQGLRLIYYSQIVNDFQKGDIAEGYSVSREKKESFPLTVTSAQKNPTAFYLCASSSRTEIYYGYTFGSGTRLTVV.

The chain combines TRBV6-5 with TRBJ2-3, with D perhaps matching TRBD2 (6 bases). Germline CDR1 is MNHEY and CDR2 is SVGAGI. V lost 6 bases, J lost 2 bases, and 12 bases lay in between. The CDR3 is 14 amino acids. CDR3 in amino acids: CASRRTINTDTQYF. The CDR3 nucleotides are TGTGCCAGCAGGAGGACTATCAACACAGATACGCAGTATTTT.

With respect to this clone: The sample holds other DNA sequences that translate to the same CDR3. The chain joins TRBV5-1 to TRBJ2-7, with D possibly being TRBD1 or TRBD2 (5 bases each). Germline V gives CDR1 SGHRS, CDR2 YFSETQ. This CDR3 has 14 residues. The ends were cut back, 0 bases at V and 4 bases at J, with 11 bases in the middle. The CDR3 sequence is CASSLAQGAYEQYF. In DNA, the CDR3 is TGCGCCAGCAGCTTGGCCCAGGGAGCTTACGAGCAGTACTTC.

This chain links TRBV5-1 with TRBJ2-7; TRBD1 aligns across 10 bases. The CDR3 covers 15 residues. V shed 7 bases and J 2 bases; nucleotides not matched to a gene: 9. CDR1 and CDR2 (germline): SGHRS, YFSETQ. The CDR3 DNA follows: TGCGCCAGCGGCAGAGGGACAGGGGACACCTACGAGCAGTACTTC. Protein product: CASGRGTGDTYEQYF. The variable domain in full, completed from reference TRBV5-1 and TRBJ2-7, reads KAGVTQTPRYLIKTRGQQVTLSCSPISGHRSVSWYQQTPGQGLQFLFEYFSETQRNKGNFPGRFSGRQFSNSRSEMNVSTLELGDSALYLCASGRGTGDTYEQYFGPGTRLTVT.

The chain has TRBV6-6 and TRBJ2-5; no clear D gene. V was shortened by 6 bases and J by 2 bases, with 13 bases between the two germline ends. CDR1 and CDR2 (germline): MNHNY, SVGAGI (reference sequence). The CDR3 is 14 residues long. The DNA for the CDR3 is TGTGCCAGCAGCCTCAGCGTAGGACAAGAGACCCAGTACTTC. Residues: CASSLSVGQETQYF.

V is TRBV18 and J is TRBJ1-5; 7 bases align to TRBD1. Germline V lookup: CDR1 KGHSH, CDR2 LQKENI. The CDR3 spans 14 residues. The ends lost 6 bases at V and 8 bases at J; junction bases unmatched: 10. CDR3 protein: CASSPQGGIKPQHF. The CDR3 DNA is TGTGCCAGCTCGCCCCAAGGGGGCATTAAGCCCCAGCATTTT.

In its sample, this clone was seen once. V usage is TRBV4-2 and J usage is TRBJ2-5; tentative D call: TRBD2 (6 bases). CDR1 and CDR2 from the germline V gene are LGHNA and YNFKEQ. This CDR3 is 16 amino acids long. V shed 1 base and J shed 3 bases, with 15 bases lying between them. For the CDR3, the DNA is TGTGCCAGCAGCCAAGCCTTTGGAGGGTTGGAAGAGACCCAGTACTTC. It is translated as CASSQAFGGLEETQYF.

V gene TRBV27 combines with J gene TRBJ1-1, with 9 bases fitting TRBD1. Germline CDR1 MNHEY, CDR2 SMNVEV (reference sequence). CDR3 length: 15 residues. The V gene end was trimmed by 2 bases and the J gene end by 4 bases; junction bases not matched to a gene: 5. CDR3 coding DNA: TGTGCCAGCAGTTTAAACAGGGGGCATGGCACTGAAGCTTTCTTT. Translated, it gives CASSLNRGHGTEAFF.

V is TRBV5-1 and J is TRBJ1-1; TRBD1 agrees at 7 bases. CDR1 is SGHRS and CDR2 is YFSETQ in the germline V gene. The V segment lost 2 bases and the J segment 5 bases; nucleotides outside the gene matches: 6. The CDR3 sequence is 14 residues long. CDR3 sequence reads: CASSLPGTATEAFF. In DNA, the CDR3 is TGCGCCAGCAGCTTACCAGGGACAGCTACTGAAGCTTTCTTT.

This chain joins TRBV6-4 and TRBJ1-2; TRBD1 matches 10 bases. This CDR3 has 17 residues. In germline, CDR1 is MRHNA, CDR2 SNTAGT. Losses at the gene ends were 0 bases for V and 8 bases for J; bases not matched to a gene: 12. CDR3 protein: CASSDSGQGLHPGGYTF. The CDR3 bases are TGTGCCAGCAGTGACTCGGGACAGGGGCTCCACCCGGGGGGCTACACCTTC.

V and J are TRBV28 and TRBJ2-3; TRBD1 aligns across 7 bases. Germline V gene data show CDR1 as MDHEN and CDR2 as SYDVKM. The CDR3 runs to 15 residues. V was pared by 8 bases and J by 4 bases, with 12 bases of the junction left unmatched. The CDR3 DNA reads TGTGCCAGCGAGGACAGGTCGAGAGGGGCAGATACGCAGTATTTT. It codes for CASEDRSRGADTQYF.